Following are 11 T cell receptor beta chains from one sample sequenced in a study of shared clonotypes between healthy human individuals. Clones were sequenced by immunoSEQ multiplex PCR, and TCRdb holds only the in-frame ones, with some missing. Of around 1.4 million clones in the sample, about 98.5% were seen once. The sequencing input was naive CD4+ T cells sorted from blood. Subset of the sample: CD45RA+ positively selected. These receptors were collected from a man younger than 45 in good health.

The chain couples TRBV5-1 to TRBJ1-4; D is perhaps TRBD1 (6 bases). V was clipped by 4 bases and J by 4 bases, with 14 bases between them. CDR1 and CDR2 from the germline V gene are SGHRS and YFSETQ. The CDR3 is 15 residues long. CDR3 region: CASSKPDSYNEKLFF. The CDR3 DNA reads TGCGCCAGCAGCAAACCGGACAGCTATAATGAAAAACTGTTTTTT.

J is TRBJ1-1 and V is TRBV27, with a possible D match to TRBD1 (5 bases). Germline V lookup: CDR1 MNHEY, CDR2 SMNVEV (reference sequence). The CDR3 is made up of 15 amino acids. V lost 0 bases to trimming and J lost 4 bases, with 12 bases between them. CDR3 amino acids: CASSLSRGIFTEAFF. CDR3 coding DNA: TGTGCCAGCAGTTTATCTCGGGGGATTTTCACTGAAGCTTTCTTT.

J is TRBJ1-5 and V is TRBV9, with D perhaps TRBD1 (6 bases). Trimming removed 3 bases from V and 6 bases from J, with 16 bases in between. Germline V lookup: CDR1 SGDLS, CDR2 YYNGEE. This CDR3 is built from 15 residues. The CDR3 sequence is CASSGTGAAGQPQHF. DNA for the CDR3: TGTGCCAGCAGCGGCACGGGGGCCGCCGGTCAGCCCCAGCATTTT.

As to this clone: The same CDR3 also results from other DNA sequences found in this sample. The rearrangement uses TRBV2 and TRBJ2-7; no clear D. CDR1 is SNHLY and CDR2 is FYNNEI in the germline V gene. This CDR3 is 12 amino acids long. V dropped 6 bases and J dropped 1 base, with 7 bases sitting between them. Here the CDR3 DNA reads TGTGCCAGCAGGTCTAGATCCTACGAGCAGTACTTC. Its protein product is CASRSRSYEQYF.

The sample holds one count of this clone. V gene TRBV5-1 combines with J gene TRBJ2-7; TRBD2 matches at 10 bases. The CDR3 length is 15 residues. Germline-derived CDR1 and CDR2 are SGHRS and YFSETQ. V gave up 3 bases and J gave up 2 bases; unmatched junction bases: 5. The CDR3 bases are TGCGCCAGCAGCTCGGGGACTAGCGACACCTACGAGCAGTACTTC. It is translated as CASSSGTSDTYEQYF.

The chain combines TRBV15 with TRBJ2-1; D unresolved. Trimming shortened V by 3 bases and J by 10 bases, and 19 bases separated the two germline ends. The CDR3 is 15 amino acids. Germline V gene sequence: CDR1 LNHNV, CDR2 YYDKDF (reference sequence). The CDR3 sequence: CATSRGGLGPGEQFF. The DNA of the CDR3 is TGTGCCACCAGCAGGGGTGGCCTCGGGCCGGGCGAGCAGTTCTTC. The variable domain in full, with the rest retrieved from reference TRBV15 and TRBJ2-1, is DAMVIQNPRYQVTQFGKPVTLSCSQTLNHNVMYWYQQKSSQAPKLLFHYYDKDFNNEADTPDNFQSRRPNTSFCFLDIRSPGLGDTAMYLCATSRGGLGPGEQFFGPGTRLTVL.

This clone was seen only once. The chain employs TRBV5-1 and TRBJ1-1; D remains unclear. V lost 4 bases and J 5 bases, leaving 18 bases between the germline ends. Germline CDR1 and CDR2: SGHRS and YFSETQ. CDR3 size: 15 residues. The CDR3 DNA reads as TGCGCCAGCAGCCCGAGACACCTAAGGGAAACTGAAGCTTTCTTT. This codes for CASSPRHLRETEAFF.

This chain uses TRBV2 with TRBJ2-3, with 12 bases matching TRBD2. Germline V gene lookup returns CDR1 SNHLY and CDR2 FYNNEI. J lost 2 bases, V lost 1 base, and 4 bases had no gene match. The CDR3 is 17 residues long. CDR3 residues: CASSEVWTSGNTDTQYF. The DNA for the CDR3 is TGTGCCAGCAGTGAAGTTTGGACTAGCGGGAACACAGATACGCAGTATTTT.

The J gene is TRBJ2-1, the V gene TRBV2; maybe TRBD2 (6 bases). CDR1 and CDR2 (germline): SNHLY, FYNNEI. Trimming pared 9 bases from V and 0 bases from J, leaving 15 bases between. The CDR3 has 15 residues. The CDR3 DNA reads TGTGCCAGTAAAGGGGACTCCAGCTCCTACAATGAGCAGTTCTTC. It specifies CASKGDSSSYNEQFF.

The chain couples TRBV6-6 to TRBJ2-3; 7 bases are shared with TRBD1. The germline V gene has CDR1 MNHNY and CDR2 SVGAGI (reference sequence). V lost 2 bases, J lost 7 bases, and 9 bases stayed unmatched. The CDR3 contains 15 residues. Here the CDR3 reads CASSYPMSGGNTQYF. The DNA for the CDR3 is TGTGCCAGCAGTTACCCCATGTCAGGGGGTAATACGCAGTATTTT.

The V call is TRBV6-5, the J call TRBJ2-1; 9 nucleotides match TRBD2. Looked up from germline, CDR1 is MNHEY and CDR2 is SVGAGI. The CDR3 covers 14 residues. The ends lost 2 bases at V and 10 bases at J; junction bases unmatched: 6. The CDR3, as DNA: TGTGCCAGCAGTTACCTAGCGGGGCCTGGGGAGCAGTTCTTC. This translates into CASSYLAGPGEQFF.